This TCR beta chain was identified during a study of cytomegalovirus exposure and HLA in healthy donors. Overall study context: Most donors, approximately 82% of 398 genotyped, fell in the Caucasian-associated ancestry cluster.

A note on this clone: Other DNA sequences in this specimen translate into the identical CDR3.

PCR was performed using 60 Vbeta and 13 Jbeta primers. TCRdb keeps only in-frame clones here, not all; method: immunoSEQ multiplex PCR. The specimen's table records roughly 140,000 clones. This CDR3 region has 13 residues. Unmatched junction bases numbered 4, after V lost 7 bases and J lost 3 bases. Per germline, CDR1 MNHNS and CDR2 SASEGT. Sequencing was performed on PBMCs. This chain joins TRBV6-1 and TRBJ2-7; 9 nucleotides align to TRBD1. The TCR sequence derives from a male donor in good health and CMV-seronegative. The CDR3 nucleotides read TGTGCCAGCAAAGGACAGGGGCTCTACGAGCAGTACTTC. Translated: CASKGQGLYEQYF.